A single sample gave rise to the 24 T cell receptor beta chains below, sequenced in a study of blood T cell repertoires in COVID-19 (TCRdb year 2020). The protocol used for the library was the immunoSEQ multiplex PCR assay. This immuneACCESS table, as held by TCRdb, lists in-frame sequences with V and J called but not all clones. Of the missing ones, under half trace to an unresolved V gene in checked studies; the others have no known cause. This sample comprises 250,000 to 300,000 clones, 75% to 90% of them detected only once. The ten largest make up roughly 3.7% of the sample. The sequencing sample was made of peripheral blood. Every receptor here comes from a woman aged 40 to 50 with acute or convalescent COVID-19.

This chain's CDR3 is CASSEEAGFSYGYTF. The DNA of the CDR3 is TGTGCCAGCAGTGAAGAAGCAGGGTTTAGCTATGGCTACACCTTC. This sequence joins TRBV6-1 and TRBJ1-2; perhaps TRBD1 as D (5 bases). Deletions cut 1 base from V and 4 bases from J, with 13 bases between. Looked up from germline, CDR1 is MNHNS and CDR2 is SASEGT. CDR3 length: 15 amino acids.

For this clone: The same CDR3 can be traced to other DNA sequences in this sample. The chain combines TRBV2 with TRBJ1-1, with 10 positions matching TRBD1. Germline trimming cut 5 bases from V and 0 bases from J; bases unmatched to any gene: 3. CDR3 length: 15 residues. Germline values: CDR1 SNHLY, CDR2 FYNNEI. The CDR3 loop is CASSRQGALNTEAFF. CDR3 DNA sequence: TGTGCCAGCAGTAGACAGGGGGCCTTGAACACTGAAGCTTTCTTT.

V and J are TRBV7-6 and TRBJ2-5, with D tentatively TRBD2 (6 bases). This CDR3 contains 15 residues. Germline lookup yields CDR1 SGHVS and CDR2 FNYEAQ. V gave up 3 bases and J gave up 5 bases, with 16 bases separating them. CDR3 protein: CASSFGPSVGETQYF. The CDR3 DNA is TGTGCCAGCAGCTTTGGGCCTAGCGTTGGCGAGACCCAGTACTTC.

This chain joins TRBV5-4 and TRBJ2-1; possible D gene TRBD1, 5 bases. Trimming cost V 2 bases and J 5 bases, with 11 bases left between them. The CDR3 has 14 residues. CDR1 is SGHNT and CDR2 is YYREEE in the germline V gene (reference sequence). Written as DNA, the CDR3 is TGTGCCAGCAGCTTTGCAGGGCTAGACAATGAGCAGTTCTTC. As protein: CASSFAGLDNEQFF.

This sequence joins TRBV7-2 and TRBJ2-1; a possible D gene is TRBD2 (6 bases). The CDR3 totals 16 residues. V lost 6 bases and J 5 bases, leaving 20 bases between the germline ends. Germline CDR1 SGHTA, CDR2 FQGNSA. CDR3 sequence (DNA): TGTGCCAGCAGTCCTAGGAGGGCTAACTCAAACAATGAGCAGTTCTTC. Amino acids: CASSPRRANSNNEQFF.

In DNA, the CDR3 is TGCACCGCACTCCTTGGGGGGGGACACGGTGTAAGGGGTTTCTTT. Residues: CTALLGGGHGVRGFF. The gene calls are TRBV29-1 and TRBJ1-1, with a tentative D call TRBD1 (6 bases). This CDR3 spans 15 amino acids. CDR1 SQVTM and CDR2 ANQGSEA come from the germline V gene.

This chain joins TRBV7-2 and TRBJ1-2, with 10 bases that match TRBD1. V lost 3 bases to trimming and J lost 4 bases; unmatched junction nucleotides: 5. Per the germline V gene, CDR1 is SGHTA and CDR2 is FQGNSA. The length of the CDR3 is 15 residues. The CDR3, as DNA: TGTGCCAGCAGCTTGAGGACAGGGGGGGCCTATGGCTACACCTTC. Translation gives CASSLRTGGAYGYTF.

V usage is TRBV7-2 and J usage is TRBJ1-2; D perhaps matches TRBD1 (6 bases). The V and J ends lost 2 bases and 8 bases respectively, with 9 bases between them. From germline, CDR1 is SGHTA and CDR2 FQGNSA. This CDR3 region has 12 residues. The CDR3 DNA follows: TGTGCCAGCAGCTTATCAGGGGAAGGCTACACCTTC. Its protein product is CASSLSGEGYTF.

V usage is TRBV5-1 and J usage is TRBJ1-3, with D unresolved. Trimming left V 0 bases short and J 4 bases short, with 14 bases between. Germline V gives CDR1 SGHRS, CDR2 YFSETQ. The CDR3 is made up of 16 amino acids. In DNA, the CDR3 is TGCGCCAGCAGCTTGGCCCCGGGTGTAGACGGAAACACCATATATTTT. Its translation: CASSLAPGVDGNTIYF.

This clone was observed once. J is TRBJ1-5 and V is TRBV5-1; no reliable D call. V shed 0 bases and J shed 6 bases, with 7 bases lying between them. CDR3 length: 13 amino acids. The germline V gene has CDR1 SGHRS and CDR2 YFSETQ. CDR3 bases: TGCGCCAGCAGCTTGGGGGCGGGTCAGCCCCAGCATTTT. It translates to CASSLGAGQPQHF.

This chain links TRBV27 with TRBJ2-2; TRBD1 is a possible D gene (6 bases). With 6 bases removed from V and 3 bases from J, the gap between germline ends came to 14 bases. Looked up from germline, CDR1 is MNHEY and CDR2 is SMNVEV (reference sequence). CDR3 length: 15 residues. CDR3 region: CASRPATGYTGELFF. As DNA, the CDR3 is TGTGCCAGCAGACCTGCCACAGGGTACACCGGGGAGCTGTTTTTT.

The rearrangement joins TRBV6-5 to TRBJ1-1; 7 bases fit TRBD1. The CDR3 contains 15 residues. With V trimmed by 6 bases and J by 1 base, 8 bases remained unmatched. Germline loops: CDR1 MNHEY, CDR2 SVGAGI. CDR3 DNA: TGTGCCAGCAGCCTACGACAGGGCAGGAACACTGAAGCTTTCTTT. Translating gives CASSLRQGRNTEAFF.

This chain links TRBV5-5 with TRBJ1-4, with a tentative D call TRBD1 (5 bases). Trimming cost V 4 bases and J 8 bases, with 18 bases left between them. The CDR3 has 15 amino acids. CDR1 is SGHKS and CDR2 is YYEKEE in the germline V gene (reference sequence). Written as DNA, the CDR3 is TGTGCCAGCAGCGCTCCCGACAGCGTGCGAGAAAAACTGTTTTTT. As protein: CASSAPDSVREKLFF.

CDR3 DNA sequence: TGTGCCTGGAGGGAGACGTATACTAATGAAAAACTGTTTTTT. Its protein is CAWRETYTNEKLFF. The J gene is TRBJ1-4, the V gene TRBV30; D gene ambiguous. There are 14 residues in the CDR3. Germline V gene lookup returns CDR1 GTSNPN and CDR2 SVGIG (reference sequence). Deletions cut 3 bases from V and 2 bases from J, with 10 bases between.

The rearrangement links TRBV7-6 to TRBJ2-3; the match to TRBD2 covers 8 bases. The CDR3 sequence is 17 residues long. Per the germline V gene, CDR1 is SGHVS and CDR2 is FNYEAQ. J lost 3 bases, V lost 1 base, and 9 bases had no gene match. The CDR3 DNA is TGTGCCAGCAGCTTAGTACCCGGGGGGGGCCGGACAGATACGCAGTATTTT. This codes for CASSLVPGGGRTDTQYF.

The chain carries TRBV4-1 and TRBJ1-2; D gene unclear. V dropped 0 bases and J dropped 6 bases, with 8 bases sitting between them. The CDR3 is 13 residues long. Germline CDR1 and CDR2: MGHRA and YSYEKL. CDR3 nucleotides: TGCGCCAGCAGCCAAGATAAAACGGATGGCTACACCTTC. Amino acid sequence: CASSQDKTDGYTF.

This clone has just a few counts. This chain links TRBV5-6 with TRBJ1-3, with a tentative D call TRBD1 (6 bases). CDR1 is SGHDT and CDR2 is YYEEEE in the germline V gene. CDR3 length: 17 residues. With 0 bases removed from V and 0 bases from J, the gap between germline ends came to 13 bases. This CDR3 is CASSLALTGNSGNTIYF. The CDR3 nucleotides are TGTGCCAGCAGCTTGGCCCTGACAGGCAACTCTGGAAACACCATATATTTT.

This chain connects TRBV5-1 to TRBJ2-1; no clear D. The CDR3 is made up of 13 amino acids. Looked up from germline, CDR1 is SGHRS and CDR2 is YFSETQ. V was shortened by 0 bases and J by 5 bases, with 6 bases between the two germline ends. The CDR3 spells CASSLVVDNEQFF. DNA of the CDR3: TGCGCCAGCAGCTTGGTCGTAGACAATGAGCAGTTCTTC.

In nucleotides, the CDR3 is TGTGCCAGCAGTGTCGGGGGGCTCGCTGAAGCTTTCTTT. Amino acids: CASSVGGLAEAFF. The V gene is TRBV25-1, the J gene TRBJ1-1, with a tentative D call TRBD1 (6 bases). The germline V and J ends were trimmed by 4 bases and 6 bases, with 12 bases remaining between them. CDR3 length equals 13 residues. The germline gives CDR1 MGHDK, CDR2 SYGVNS.

This chain uses TRBV7-9 with TRBJ2-5; 12 nucleotides match TRBD2. Germline CDR1 SEHNR, CDR2 FQNEAQ (reference sequence). The CDR3 is 15 amino acids. Trimming cost V 4 bases and J 5 bases; bases outside gene matches: 5. The CDR3 coding sequence is TGTGCCAGCAGCTGGGCTAGCGGGGGGGCGGAGACCCAGTACTTC. Translation: CASSWASGGAETQYF.

The CDR3 spells CASIRDRGPGELFF. DNA for the CDR3: TGCGCCAGCATAAGGGACAGGGGGCCCGGGGAGCTGTTTTTT. This chain links TRBV5-1 with TRBJ2-2; TRBD1 matches 12 bases. V gave up 6 bases and J gave up 6 bases; unmatched junction bases: 3. Germline V gene sequence: CDR1 SGHRS, CDR2 YFSETQ. The length of the CDR3 is 14 residues.

This chain links TRBV11-2 with TRBJ2-7, with D perhaps matching TRBD2 (5 bases). V gave up 1 base and J gave up 6 bases, with 10 bases separating them. The V gene's germline CDR1 is SGHAT and CDR2 FQNNGV. The CDR3 is 13 residues long. CDR3: CASSLVAAGEQYV. In nucleotides, the CDR3 is TGTGCCAGCAGCTTAGTGGCTGCGGGCGAGCAGTACGTC.

A remark on this clone: At one end, the junction sequence differs from germline, possibly due to a read error. This rearrangement joins TRBV24-1 to TRBJ1-2; TRBD1 matches 9 bases. This CDR3 comprises 14 residues. Germline CDR1 and CDR2: KGHDR and SFDVKD. The CDR3 loop is CATCDGTGGSGYTF. CDR3 DNA sequence: TGTGCCACCTGTGATGGCACAGGGGGCTCTGGCTACACCTTC.

The rearrangement joins TRBV3-1 (or the pseudogene TRBV3-2) to TRBJ1-2; 9 bases are a match to TRBD1. Germline trimming cut 1 base from V and 7 bases from J; bases unmatched to any gene: 4. The CDR3 contains 14 residues. Germline V gene lookup returns CDR1 LGHDT and CDR2 YNNKEL (reference sequence). CDR3 protein: CASSQATGGFGYTF. CDR3 DNA: TGTGCCAGCAGCCAAGCTACAGGGGGCTTTGGCTACACCTTC.